One sample yielded the 3 T cell receptor beta chains listed below, sequenced in a study of T cell responses to AZD1222 COVID-19 vaccine. Assay used: immunoSEQ multiplex PCR; TCRdb lists only in-frame clones, some missing. The table lists 75,000 to 95,000 clones, roughly 89% of them singletons, with roughly 5.3% in the top ten. The sequencing used peripheral blood, collected 28 days after the second AZD1222 dose. Receptors originate from an adult who received the AZD1222 COVID-19 vaccine.

This chain joins TRBV3-1 (or the pseudogene TRBV3-2) and TRBJ2-2; D possibly corresponds to TRBD1 (6 bases). V lost 2 bases and J 4 bases, leaving 20 bases between the germline ends. Germline V gene lookup returns CDR1 LGHDT and CDR2 YNNKEL (reference sequence). The CDR3 runs 18 residues. As DNA, the CDR3 is TGTGCCAGCAGCCAAAAAGAGCACAGGGTTCCGTTCACCGGGGAGCTGTTTTTT. Residues: CASSQKEHRVPFTGELFF.

The chain employs TRBV3-1 (or the pseudogene TRBV3-2) and TRBJ2-1; the D gene is possibly TRBD1 (6 bases). V was pared by 7 bases and J by 4 bases, with 14 bases between. This CDR3 contains 14 residues. Germline CDR1 is LGHDT and CDR2 is YNNKEL (reference sequence). As DNA, the CDR3 is TGTGCCAGCACCAGGGGTAGCAGGTACAATGAGCAGTTCTTC. This sequence encodes CASTRGSRYNEQFF.

J is TRBJ1-6 and V is TRBV3-1 (or the pseudogene TRBV3-2); 11 bases are shared with TRBD1. J was trimmed by 0 bases and V by 4 bases; bases with no gene match: 2. The CDR3 sequence is 17 residues long. Germline loops: CDR1 LGHDT, CDR2 YNNKEL (reference sequence). The CDR3 nucleotides read TGTGCCAGCAGCCTCGGGACAGGGGGCTCCTATAATTCACCCCTCCACTTT. Amino acid sequence: CASSLGTGGSYNSPLHF.